One T cell receptor (beta chain) is described in this entry. Its antigen is unidentified. V lost 4 bases, J lost 4 bases, and 11 bases lay in between. The CDR3 length is 13 residues. The germline gives CDR1 SEHNR, CDR2 FQNEAQ (reference sequence). The time point denotes: naive CD8 control sorted from an acute-time-point sample. Surface staining used CD3, CD8 and CD45RO, with dead cells excluded. The data originate from a study of CD8 T cells in acute hepatitis C reinfection. General study results and limits: Regardless of outcome, 10 to 15 public clonotypes appeared, one using V04-02/J02-02. Chronically infected subjects had no follow-up NS3-1073 repertoires. Few CDR3s matched those for other epitopes.

Profiled with immunoSEQ multiplex PCR; TCRdb holds only in-frame clones, not every one. Found here are over 35,000 clones, approximately 90% of them singletons; the top ten hold roughly 0.46%. The chain links TRBV7-9 to TRBJ2-7; TRBD1 is a possible D gene (6 bases). The TCR comes from a man aged 25 to 40 with chronic hepatitis C. Input material: naive CD8+ T cells from PBMCs. The CDR3 reads CASSSKQGYEQYF. DNA for the CDR3: TGTGCCAGCAGCTCAAAACAGGGTTACGAGCAGTACTTC.